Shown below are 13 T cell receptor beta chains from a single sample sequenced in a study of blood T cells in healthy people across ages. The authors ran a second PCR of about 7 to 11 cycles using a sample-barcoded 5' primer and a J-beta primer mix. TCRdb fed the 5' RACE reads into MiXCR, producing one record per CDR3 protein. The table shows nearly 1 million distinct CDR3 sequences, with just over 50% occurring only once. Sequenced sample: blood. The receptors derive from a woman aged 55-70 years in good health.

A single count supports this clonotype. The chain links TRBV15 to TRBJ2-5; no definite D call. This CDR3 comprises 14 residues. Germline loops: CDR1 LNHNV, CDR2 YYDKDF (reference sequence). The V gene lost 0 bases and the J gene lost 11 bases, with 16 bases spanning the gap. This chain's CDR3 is CATSREDGPIQQYF. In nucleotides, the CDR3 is TGTGCCACCAGCAGAGAAGATGGCCCAATCCAGCAGTACTTC.

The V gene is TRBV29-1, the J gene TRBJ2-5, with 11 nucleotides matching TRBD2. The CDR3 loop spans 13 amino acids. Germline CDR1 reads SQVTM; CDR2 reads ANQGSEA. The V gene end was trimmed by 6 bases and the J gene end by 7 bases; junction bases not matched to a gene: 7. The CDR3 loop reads CSVLAGGQATQYF. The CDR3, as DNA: TGCAGCGTCTTAGCGGGAGGGCAGGCGACCCAGTACTTC.

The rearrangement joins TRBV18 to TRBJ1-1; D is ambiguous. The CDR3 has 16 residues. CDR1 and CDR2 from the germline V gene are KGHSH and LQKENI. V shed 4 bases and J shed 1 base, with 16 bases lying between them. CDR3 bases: TGTGCCAGCTCACGAGAATTACGCAGCAGGAACACTGAAGCTTTCTTT. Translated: CASSRELRSRNTEAFF.

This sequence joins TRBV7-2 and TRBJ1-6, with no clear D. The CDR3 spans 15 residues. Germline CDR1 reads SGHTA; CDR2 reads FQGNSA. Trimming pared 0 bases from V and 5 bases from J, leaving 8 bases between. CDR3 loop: CASSLAKQNNSPLHF. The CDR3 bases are TGTGCCAGCAGCTTAGCGAAGCAGAATAATTCACCCCTCCACTTT.

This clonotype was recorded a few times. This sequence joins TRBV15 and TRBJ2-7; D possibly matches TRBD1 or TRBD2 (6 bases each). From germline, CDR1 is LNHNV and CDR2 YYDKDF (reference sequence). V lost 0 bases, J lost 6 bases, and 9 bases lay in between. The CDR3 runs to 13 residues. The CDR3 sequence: CATSREGGSEQYF. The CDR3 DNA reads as TGTGCCACCAGCAGAGAGGGGGGCAGCGAGCAGTACTTC.

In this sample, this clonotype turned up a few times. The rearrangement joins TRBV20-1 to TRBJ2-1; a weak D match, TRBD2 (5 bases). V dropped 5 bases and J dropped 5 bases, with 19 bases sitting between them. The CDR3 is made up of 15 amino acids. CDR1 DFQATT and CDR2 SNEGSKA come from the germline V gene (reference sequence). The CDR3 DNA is TGCAGTGCTCCCCGGGCGGGCGGGCCCAACAATGAGCAGTTCTTC. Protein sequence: CSAPRAGGPNNEQFF.

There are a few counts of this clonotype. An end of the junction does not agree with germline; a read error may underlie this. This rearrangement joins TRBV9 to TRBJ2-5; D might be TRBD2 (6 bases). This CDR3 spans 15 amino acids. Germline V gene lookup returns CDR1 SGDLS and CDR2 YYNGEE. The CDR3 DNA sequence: TGTGCCAGCAGCGTGGACGGTACTAGCTTGCAGACCCAGTACTTT. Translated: CASSVDGTSLQTQYF. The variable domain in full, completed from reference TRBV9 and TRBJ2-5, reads DSGVTQTPKHLITATGQRVTLRCSPRSGDLSVYWYQQSLDQGLQFLIQYYNGEERAKGNILERFSAQQFPDLHSELNLSSLELGDSALYFCASSVDGTSLQTQYFGPGTRLLVL.

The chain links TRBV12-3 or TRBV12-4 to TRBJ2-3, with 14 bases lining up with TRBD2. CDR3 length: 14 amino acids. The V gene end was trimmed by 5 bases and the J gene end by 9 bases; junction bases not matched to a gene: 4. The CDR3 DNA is TGTGCCAGCAGTGGGACTAGCGGGAGCAGAACGCAGTATTTT. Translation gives CASSGTSGSRTQYF.

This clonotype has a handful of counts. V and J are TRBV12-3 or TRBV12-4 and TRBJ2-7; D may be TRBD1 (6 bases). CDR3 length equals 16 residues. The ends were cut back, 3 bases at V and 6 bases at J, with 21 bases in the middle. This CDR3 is CASSFNRALWSGEQYF. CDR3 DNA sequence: TGTGCCAGCAGTTTCAACAGGGCCCTCTGGTCGGGCGAGCAGTACTTC.

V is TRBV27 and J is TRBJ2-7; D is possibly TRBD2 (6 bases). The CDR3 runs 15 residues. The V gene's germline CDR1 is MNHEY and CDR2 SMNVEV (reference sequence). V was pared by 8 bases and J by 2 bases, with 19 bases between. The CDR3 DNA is TGTGCCAGCGGAAAAGACGGGAGTCCGCCCTACGAGCAGTACTTC. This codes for CASGKDGSPPYEQYF.

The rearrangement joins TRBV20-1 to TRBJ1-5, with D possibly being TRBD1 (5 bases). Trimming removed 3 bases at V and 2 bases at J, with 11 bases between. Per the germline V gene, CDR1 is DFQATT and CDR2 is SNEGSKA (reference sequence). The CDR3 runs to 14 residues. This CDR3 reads CSASRGLGNQPQHF. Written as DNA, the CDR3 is TGCAGTGCTAGTAGGGGCCTTGGCAATCAGCCCCAGCATTTT.

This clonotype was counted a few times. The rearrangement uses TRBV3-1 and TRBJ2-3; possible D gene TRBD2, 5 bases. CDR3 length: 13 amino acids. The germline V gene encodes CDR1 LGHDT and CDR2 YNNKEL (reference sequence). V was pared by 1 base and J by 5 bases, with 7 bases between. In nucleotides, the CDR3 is TGTGCCAGCAGCCAAGGACGGGAAGATACGCAGTATTTT. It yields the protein CASSQGREDTQYF.

The CDR3 region has the DNA TGTGCCAGCAGTGAATATATGGGTGGGAGCGGCGACAATGAGCAGTTCTTC. Amino acid sequence: CASSEYMGGSGDNEQFF. V is TRBV25-1 and J is TRBJ2-1, with a tentative D call TRBD2 (5 bases). The CDR3 covers 17 residues. With 0 bases removed from V and 5 bases from J, the gap between germline ends came to 17 bases. Germline loops: CDR1 MGHDK, CDR2 SYGVNS.